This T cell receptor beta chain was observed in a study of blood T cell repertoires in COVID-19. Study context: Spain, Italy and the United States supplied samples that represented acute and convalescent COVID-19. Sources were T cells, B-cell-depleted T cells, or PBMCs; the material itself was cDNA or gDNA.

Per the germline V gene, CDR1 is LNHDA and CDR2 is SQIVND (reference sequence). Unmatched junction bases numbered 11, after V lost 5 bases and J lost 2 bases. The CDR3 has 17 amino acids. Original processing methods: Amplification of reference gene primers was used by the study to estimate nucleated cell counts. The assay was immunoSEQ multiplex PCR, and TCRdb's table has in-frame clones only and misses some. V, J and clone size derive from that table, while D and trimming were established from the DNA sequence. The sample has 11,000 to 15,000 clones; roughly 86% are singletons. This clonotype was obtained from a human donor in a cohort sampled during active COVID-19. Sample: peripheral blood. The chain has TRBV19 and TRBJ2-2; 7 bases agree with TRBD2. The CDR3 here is CASSSSELAANTGELFF. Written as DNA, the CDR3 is TGTGCCAGTAGTTCGTCGGAGCTAGCGGCAAACACCGGGGAGCTGTTTTTT.